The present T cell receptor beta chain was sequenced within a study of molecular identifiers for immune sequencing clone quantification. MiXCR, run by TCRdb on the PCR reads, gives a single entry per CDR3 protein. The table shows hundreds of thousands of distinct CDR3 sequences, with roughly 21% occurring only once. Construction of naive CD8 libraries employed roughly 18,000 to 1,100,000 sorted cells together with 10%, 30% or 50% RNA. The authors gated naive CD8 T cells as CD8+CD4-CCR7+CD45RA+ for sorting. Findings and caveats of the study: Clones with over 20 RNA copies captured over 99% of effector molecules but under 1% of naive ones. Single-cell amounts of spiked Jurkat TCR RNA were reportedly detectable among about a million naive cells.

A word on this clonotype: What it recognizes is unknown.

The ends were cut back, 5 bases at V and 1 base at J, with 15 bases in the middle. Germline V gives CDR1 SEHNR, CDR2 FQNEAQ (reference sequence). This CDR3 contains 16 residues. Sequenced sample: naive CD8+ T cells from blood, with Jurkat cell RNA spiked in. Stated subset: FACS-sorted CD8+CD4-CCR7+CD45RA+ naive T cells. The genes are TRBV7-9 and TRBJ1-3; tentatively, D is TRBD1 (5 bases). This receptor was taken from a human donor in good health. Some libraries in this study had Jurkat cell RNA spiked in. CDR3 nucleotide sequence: TGTGCCAGCAGCCCGACCAGGGTAGGGTCTGGAAACACCATATATTTT. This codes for CASSPTRVGSGNTIYF.